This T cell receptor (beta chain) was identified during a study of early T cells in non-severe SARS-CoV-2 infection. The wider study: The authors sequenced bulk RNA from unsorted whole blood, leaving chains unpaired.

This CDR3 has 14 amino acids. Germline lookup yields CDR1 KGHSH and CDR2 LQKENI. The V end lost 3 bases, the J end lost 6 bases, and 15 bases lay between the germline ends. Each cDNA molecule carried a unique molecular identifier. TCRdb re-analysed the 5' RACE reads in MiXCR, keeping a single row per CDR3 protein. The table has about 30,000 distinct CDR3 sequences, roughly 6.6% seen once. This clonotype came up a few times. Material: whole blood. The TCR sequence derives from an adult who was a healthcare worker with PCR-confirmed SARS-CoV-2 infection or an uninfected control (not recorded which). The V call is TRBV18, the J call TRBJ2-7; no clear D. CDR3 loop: CASSPGQSYTEQYF. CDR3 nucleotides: TGTGCCAGCTCACCCGGGCAGAGCTACACCGAGCAGTACTTC.